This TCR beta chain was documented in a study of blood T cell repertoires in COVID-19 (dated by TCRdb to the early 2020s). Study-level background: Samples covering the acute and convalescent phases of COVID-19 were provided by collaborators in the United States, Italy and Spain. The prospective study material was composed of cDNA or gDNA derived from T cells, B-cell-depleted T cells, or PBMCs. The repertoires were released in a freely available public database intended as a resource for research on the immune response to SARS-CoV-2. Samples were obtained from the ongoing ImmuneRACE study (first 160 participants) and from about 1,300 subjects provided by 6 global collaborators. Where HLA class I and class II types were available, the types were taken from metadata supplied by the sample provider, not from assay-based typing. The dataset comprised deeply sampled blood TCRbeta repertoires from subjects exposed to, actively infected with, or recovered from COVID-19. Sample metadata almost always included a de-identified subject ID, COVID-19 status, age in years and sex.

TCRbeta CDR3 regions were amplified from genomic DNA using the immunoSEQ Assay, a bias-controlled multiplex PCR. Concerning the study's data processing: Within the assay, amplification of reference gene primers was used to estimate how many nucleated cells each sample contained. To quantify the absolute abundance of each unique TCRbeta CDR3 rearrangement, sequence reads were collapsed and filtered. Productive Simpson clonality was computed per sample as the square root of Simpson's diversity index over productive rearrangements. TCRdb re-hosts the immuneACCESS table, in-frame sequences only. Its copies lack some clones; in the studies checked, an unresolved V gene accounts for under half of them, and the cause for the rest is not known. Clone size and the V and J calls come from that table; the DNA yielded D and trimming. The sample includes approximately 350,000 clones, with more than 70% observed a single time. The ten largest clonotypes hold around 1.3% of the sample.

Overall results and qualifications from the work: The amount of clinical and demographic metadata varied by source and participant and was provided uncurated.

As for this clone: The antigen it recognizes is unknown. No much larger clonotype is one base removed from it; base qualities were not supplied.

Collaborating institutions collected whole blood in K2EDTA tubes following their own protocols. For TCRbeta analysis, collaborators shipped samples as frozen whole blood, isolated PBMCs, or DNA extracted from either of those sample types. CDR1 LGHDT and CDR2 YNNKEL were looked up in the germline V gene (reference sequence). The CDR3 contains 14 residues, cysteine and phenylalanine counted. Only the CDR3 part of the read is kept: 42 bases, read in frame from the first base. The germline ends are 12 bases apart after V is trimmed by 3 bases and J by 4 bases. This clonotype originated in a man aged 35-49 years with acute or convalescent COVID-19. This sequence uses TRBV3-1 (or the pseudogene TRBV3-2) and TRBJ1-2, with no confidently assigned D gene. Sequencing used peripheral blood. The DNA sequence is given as TGTGCCAGCAGCCACAAACTATCCGGCTATGGCTACACCTTC. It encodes CASSHKLSGYGYTF.